This T cell receptor (beta chain) is from a study of cytomegalovirus exposure and HLA in healthy donors (dated by TCRdb to about 2017). For the study in its entirety: An earlier analysis of roughly 500 of the donors reported approximately 260 Gb of sequence data and about 120 million unique TCR beta sequences obtained from some 200 million T cells. Rather than using new phenotypic data, the later analysis identified candidate immune exposures from TCR beta sequences and from how often those sequences occurred across donors. Donor age, sex, ethnicity and CMV serostatus were compiled alongside the repertoire data. Roughly 300 gigabases of sequencing data and approximately 85 million unique TCR sequences were included in an early release covering roughly 600 HLA-typed donors. The number of typed donors differed by locus: about 620-640 for A, B, C, DRB1 and DQB1; 522 for DQA1; 606 for DPA1; and approximately 450 for DPB1. Across some 400 genotyped donors of the cohort, an average of roughly 250,000 unique TCR beta nucleotide sequences per donor were sequenced, and roughly 18% of those sequences were non-productive. High-throughput TCR immunosequencing, statistical association of individual TCRs with disease status, and machine learning were combined to predict cytomegalovirus infection status. Several DR-DQ haplotypes were handled as single units for association and clustering because linkage in the cohort was strong. Both class I and class II loci were covered by HLA typing, at four-digit resolution. Besides the first cohort of under 700 subjects, a separate validation cohort made up of 95 to 150 different subjects was used. The aim of the study was to test whether cataloging public T cell receptors could identify signatures of past pathogen exposure. In a later analysis, previously published TCR beta repertoires from several hundred donors were re-analyzed and high-resolution HLA genotyping was added so that TCR occurrence patterns could be studied. A later genetic analysis used genome-wide SNP genotypes for about 55% of the 666 donors, treating that subset as a discovery cohort. An earlier analysis of approximately 640 of the donors applied high-throughput TCR beta sequencing to assess whether each TCR beta V gene segment acted as functional or pseudogenic. Among the approximately 430 genotyped donors, approximately 77% belonged to the genetic ancestry cluster associated with self-reported Caucasian donors. The T cell repertoires of about 700 subjects were profiled by immunosequencing and related to cytomegalovirus serostatus. Every repertoire in the discovery cohort had been generated on one and the same sequencing platform. Study-wide conclusions, independent of this receptor: A further reported finding was that TCR beta sequences accurately predicted the HLA-A and HLA-B alleles for most subjects in the first cohort. According to the authors, the approach could potentially be generalized to other disease states and immunological phenotypes. Because the 87-base-pair reads could not distinguish some IMGT-functional V segments, including TRBV6-2 and TRBV6-3, those segments were excluded. The earlier analysis of around 600 of the donors excluded roughly 17 rarely observed V segments, including chromosome 9 orphons, because counts were too low. According to a later analysis, most CMV-associated TCR beta chains appeared to be HLA-restricted, and the HLA associations seemed to be driven largely by CMV exposure. In the study, roughly 160 TCR beta chains were listed as associated with cytomegalovirus. Only TCR beta chains were sequenced in this cohort, and the absence of alpha or paired-chain data limited detectable features. Compared with equally common non-associated chains, HLA-associated TCR beta chains in a later analysis were more clonally expanded and had lower generation probabilities. Three of the identified cytomegalovirus-associated TCR beta chains were confirmed in vitro to be specific for cytomegalovirus antigens. In a later genetic analysis, a missense DCLRE1C variant was associated with V-gene and J-gene trimming of TCR beta chains, and the association was replicated in an independent cohort. According to a later analysis, TCR association rates differed among HLA loci, with DRB1 alleles showing the most associated TCRs and HLA-C alleles showing the fewest. A later analysis associated 16,951 TCR beta sequences with specific HLA alleles at a false discovery rate of 0.05. A cluster of highly shared sequence variants was judged likely to represent a technical artifact of the sequencing pipeline. In a later genetic analysis, fewer N-insertions in productive TCRs were reported among donors in an Asian-associated ancestry cluster than the roughly 700-donor mean. Broadly in line with IMGT annotations, most TCR beta V segments showed up in productive rearrangements about 90% or about 30% of the time in an earlier analysis of several hundred of the donors. Several of the top co-occurrence clusters appeared to be linked to parvovirus B19, influenza, CMV and Epstein-Barr virus, according to a later analysis. Strong co-occurrence of HLA alleles, especially DR and DQ, made assigning TCR associations to individual alleles difficult. Linkage disequilibrium might explain the correlated functional status among segregating V segments, but an unknown experimental factor could not be excluded. For the cohort, immune exposure information was limited to CMV serostatus. Presence/absence analyses assumed roughly uniform sequencing depth across donors, an assumption that may not hold. Because some donors lacked HLA typing at each locus, the association tests relied only on the typed subset. Most TCR sequences were observed very rarely across donors, whereas some public TCRs were present in many individuals. The classifier was reported to diagnose cytomegalovirus status with high specificity and sensitivity in both the original cohort and the validation cohort.

Notes on this clone: Its antigen is still unknown. No base-level quality is on record; no much larger clone is a single base apart.

Reading the germline V gene gives CDR1 KGHSH and CDR2 LQKENI. The CDR3 holds 13 amino acids from the cysteine to the phenylalanine. The sequence is cut down to CDR3 DNA, 39 bases in frame from base 1. Between the V and J ends, shortened by 4 bases and 6 bases respectively, the junction contains 10 bases. Library preparation employed the immunoSEQ multiplex PCR assay. For the multiplex PCR, a mixture combining 60 forward primers for TCR Vbeta segments and 13 reverse primers for TCR Jbeta segments was used. The CDR3 region of rearranged TCR beta genes was amplified from genomic DNA by a multiplex PCR assay. Amplified TCR beta libraries were sequenced as 87-base-pair reads on the Illumina HiSeq System. From the authors' description of their analysis: Across the 500 to 850 repertoires, a later analysis counted tens of millions of unique TCR beta chains, approximately 12 million of which were shared by at least two donors. To remove PCR and sequencing errors, raw reads were error-corrected and collapsed into unique sequences using a nearest-neighbor algorithm that merged closely related sequences. CDR3 sequences were aligned to IMGT reference sequences to assign V, D and J gene segments. For a sequence to be retained, a match of at least six nucleotides to both a V gene segment and a J gene segment was required. A rearrangement was called productive if the CDR3 had no stop codons and remained in frame with V and J, and every other rearrangement was called non-productive. CDR3 was defined by IMGT convention, running from the second conserved V-encoded cysteine to the conserved J-encoded phenylalanine. The earlier analysis of 500 to 650 of the donors excluded any sequence lacking an unambiguous match to a single V gene segment. In an earlier analysis of 587 of the donors, a V segment was called functional when productive rearrangements were above 56.7%, and segregating when the standard deviation between donors exceeded 5%. A statistical classification framework was built for diagnosing cytomegalovirus status from the catalog of TCR beta chain sequences. A later analysis assigned V and J genes by comparing TCR nucleotide sequences with IMGT/GENE-DB human TR gene sequences. A later analysis assigned CDR3 sequences and most-parsimonious VDJ recombination scenarios with the TCRdist pipeline. A later analysis defined each TCR beta chain by its CDR3 amino acid sequence plus V-gene family, and excluded reads lacking a unique V-gene family. A later analysis removed 550 to 700 highly shared, low-generation-probability nucleotide sequences to deal with suspected cross-contamination and a sequencing artifact. In a later analysis, a clonal expansion index for each public chain was calculated from normalized within-repertoire ranks of inferred template counts. A later analysis computed generation probabilities with a VDJ recombination model fitted to out-of-frame rearrangements, and checked the results against IGoR. In a later analysis, TCR-TCR, TCR-HLA and TCR-CMV co-occurrence was scored with hypergeometric tests, and a repertoire-size bias correction was applied to TCR pairs. A later analysis estimated false discovery rates by permuting HLA or CMV assignments 20 times. In a later analysis, co-occurring TCRs were grouped using DBSCAN, with TCRdist sequence similarity added in when clustering inside HLA-allele-positive subsets. For co-occurrence clustering, repertoires with fewer than 30,000 or more than 120,000 public chains were excluded, along with about five repertoires with anomalous nucleotide sharing. TCRdb holds this immuneACCESS table with in-frame rearrangements only. Some clones are missing; in checked studies, unresolved V genes explain under half, and the rest has no known cause. V and J calls and clone size come straight from that table; D and trimming were deduced from the DNA. The sample contains roughly 80,000 clones, about 81% of them found a single time. The leading ten clones occupy roughly 2.4% of the sample.

The cohort consisted of 666 healthy bone marrow donors. At the time of sampling, all cohort members were nominally healthy, though unrecorded immune exposures were likely present. The donor was CMV seronegative and belonged to the group of over 350 seronegative cohort members. A peripheral blood sample was provided by each donor, and peripheral blood mononuclear cells were used for TCR beta sequencing. Genomic DNA extraction from the blood cell samples was performed with the Qiagen DNeasy Blood Extraction Kit. The V gene is TRBV18 and the J gene is TRBJ1-5, and TRBD1 may be the D gene, going by 6 matching bases. Sequencing was done on a sample of PBMCs. The clonotype comes from a woman between 50 and 59 years old in good health and CMV-seronegative. The DNA sequence is TGTGCCAGCTCACAGGGGGTCGGTCAGCCCCAGCATTTT. The translation is CASSQGVGQPQHF. Full variable domain (CDR3 extended with the reference TRBV18 and TRBJ1-5 proteins): NAGVMQNPRHLVRRRGQEARLRCSPMKGHSHVYWYRQLPEEGLKFMVYLQKENIIDESGMPKERFSAEFPKEGPSILRIQQVVRGDSAAYFCASSQGVGQPQHFGDGTRLSIL.